The entry below gives a single T cell receptor (beta chain) sequence along with its context. In the original processing: Estimates of nucleated cell counts were drawn from the amplification of reference gene primers. Data came from immunoSEQ multiplex PCR; TCRdb stores just in-frame clones and leaves some out. For V, J and clone size, that table is used; D and trimming come from the DNA. The sample lists about 360,000 clones; about 80% were seen once. This entry comes from a study of blood T cell repertoires in COVID-19. Study-level background: Sites in the United States, Italy and Spain provided acute and convalescent COVID-19 samples. Sources were T cells, B-cell-depleted T cells, or PBMCs; the material itself was cDNA or gDNA.

The CDR3 is made up of 16 amino acids. V trimming: 0 bases; J trimming: 7 bases; junction bases outside the gene matches: 6. CDR1 is ENHRY and CDR2 is SYGVKD in the germline V gene. Sequenced sample: peripheral blood. The clonotype comes from a human donor with acute or convalescent COVID-19. The donor label of this sample is uncertain. This chain connects TRBV10-3 to TRBJ1-6, with TRBD1 matching over 7 bases. In DNA, the CDR3 is TGTGCCATCAGTGAGTCGTGGGACAGACGAAATTCACCCCTCCACTTT. It yields the protein CAISESWDRRNSPLHF.